Following are 8 T cell receptor beta chains from one sample sequenced in a study of T cells after yellow fever vaccination. MiXCR, run by TCRdb on the 5' RACE reads, gives a single entry per CDR3 protein. Of 250,000 to 300,000 distinct CDR3 sequences detected, around 5.3% appear once; the ten largest clones hold roughly 3.5%. Sequencing used CD4+ T cells sorted from PBMCs, obtained on the day of the yellow fever booster vaccination. These receptors were obtained from a man younger than 30 who received the YFV17D yellow fever vaccine.

In its sample, this clonotype was seen a few times. This sequence joins TRBV7-9 and TRBJ1-1, with 9 bases matching TRBD1. Trimming at V came to 5 bases and at J to 8 bases, leaving 3 bases not matched to a gene. The CDR3 is made up of 12 amino acids. Germline loops: CDR1 SEHNR, CDR2 FQNEAQ (reference sequence). CDR3 sequence: CASSPGTGEAFF. The CDR3, as DNA: TGTGCCAGCAGCCCAGGGACAGGGGAAGCTTTCTTT.

This clonotype was counted a few times. The V call is TRBV7-8, the J call TRBJ1-1, with no clear D. CDR1 is SGHVS, CDR2 FQNEAQ, per germline. V lost 3 bases to trimming and J lost 1 base, with 9 bases between them. The CDR3 contains 14 residues. This chain's CDR3 is CASSLNPRNTEAFF. The DNA of the CDR3 is TGTGCCAGCAGCTTGAACCCGAGGAACACTGAAGCTTTCTTT.

This clonotype turned up a few times. This chain joins TRBV3-1 and TRBJ1-1; D uncertain. This CDR3 contains 13 residues. Per the germline V gene, CDR1 is LGHDT and CDR2 is YNNKEL (reference sequence). V was trimmed by 4 bases and J by 2 bases, leaving 8 bases between them. The CDR3 nucleotides are TGTGCCAGCAGCCGGCGCCTTAACACTGAAGCTTTCTTT. Encoded protein: CASSRRLNTEAFF.

The chain has TRBV5-1 and TRBJ1-6; tentatively, D is TRBD1 (5 bases). The germline CDR1 and CDR2 sequences are SGHRS and YFSETQ. CDR3 length: 14 amino acids. Trimming took 2 bases from V and 8 from J, leaving 11 bases between them. CDR3 in DNA: TGCGCCAGCAGCTTCGGGGCGGCCGATTCACCCCTCCACTTT. This sequence encodes CASSFGAADSPLHF.

The chain uses TRBV7-9 and TRBJ2-5; weak D call: TRBD1 (6 bases). The CDR3 covers 16 residues. V dropped 5 bases and J dropped 5 bases, with 21 bases sitting between them. Germline V gives CDR1 SEHNR, CDR2 FQNEAQ (reference sequence). The CDR3 loop is CASSPTRDTRGETQYF. The CDR3 nucleotides read TGTGCCAGCAGCCCAACCCGGGACACCCGTGGTGAGACCCAGTACTTC.

The chain has TRBV5-1 and TRBJ2-7; 9 bases align to TRBD1. Germline CDR1 is SGHRS and CDR2 is YFSETQ. The CDR3 is made up of 14 amino acids. J was trimmed by 4 bases and V by 4 bases; bases with no gene match: 6. The CDR3: CASSIGQGQYEQYV. The CDR3 DNA is TGCGCCAGCAGCATTGGACAGGGGCAATACGAGCAGTACGTC.

This clonotype occurred a few times. The chain carries TRBV11-2 and TRBJ2-7; 7 bases map to TRBD2. Trimming at V came to 1 base and at J to 3 bases, leaving 6 bases not matched to a gene. CDR1 and CDR2 (germline): SGHAT, FQNNGV. This CDR3 region has 15 residues. The CDR3 region is CASSLGRGVYYEQYF. The CDR3, as DNA: TGTGCCAGCAGCTTAGGCCGGGGGGTCTACTACGAGCAGTACTTC.

This clonotype was observed at least ten times. V usage is TRBV15 and J usage is TRBJ2-3; tentative D call: TRBD2 (6 bases). The CDR3 extends over 17 amino acids. V lost 0 bases and J 4 bases, leaving 17 bases between the germline ends. Looked up from germline, CDR1 is LNHNV and CDR2 is YYDKDF (reference sequence). DNA of the CDR3: TGTGCCACCAGCAGAGAATTCGGAGGGCATAGTGCAGATACGCAGTATTTT. Protein: CATSREFGGHSADTQYF.